The clone carrying this T cell receptor (beta chain) was observed a handful of times. Its antigen is not known. The TCRbeta library was prepared with unique molecular identifiers. From the PCR reads, TCRdb called clonotypes with MiXCR, one entry per CDR3 protein. The sample shows some 150,000 distinct CDR3 sequences, 8.8% of them seen only once. These data are taken from a study of T-cell reconstitution after alpha-beta-depleted transplantation in children. Study-wide points: The origin of high day-60 TCRbeta diversity in some patients lay in surviving recipient T cells and thymic progenitors. Reports say that about two months after transplant, the alpha-beta T cells came out of several hundred graft clones that had expanded.

The sequencing used PBMCs, mostly from graft donor cells, collected 180 days after TCRalphabeta/CD19-depleted stem cell transplant. This clonotype was obtained from a female patient aged 2-15 years who had a stem cell transplant for congenital amegakaryocytic thrombocytopenia, so the T cells may come from the graft donor.

CDR3 DNA sequence: TGTGCCAGCAGCAAAGGAGGTCGAGGGACAGGGGTCACCGGGGAGCTGTTTTTT. Amino acid sequence: CASSKGGRGTGVTGELFF. V gene TRBV21-1 combines with J gene TRBJ2-2; the table's D gene call, TRBD1, was not cross checked with the DNA. TRBV21-1 is a known pseudogene. CDR3 length: 18 residues.